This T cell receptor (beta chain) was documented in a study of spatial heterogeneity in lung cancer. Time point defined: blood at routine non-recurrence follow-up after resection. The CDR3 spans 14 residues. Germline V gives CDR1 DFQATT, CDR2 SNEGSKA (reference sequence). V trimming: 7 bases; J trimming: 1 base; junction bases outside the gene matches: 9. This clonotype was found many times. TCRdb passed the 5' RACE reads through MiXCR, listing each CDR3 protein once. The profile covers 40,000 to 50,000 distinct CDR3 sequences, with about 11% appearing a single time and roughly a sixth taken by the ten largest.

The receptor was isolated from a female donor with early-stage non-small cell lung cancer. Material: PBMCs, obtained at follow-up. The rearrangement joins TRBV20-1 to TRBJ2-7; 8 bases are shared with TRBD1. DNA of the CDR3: TGCAGTGTCGGGACAGGCCGGATATCCTACGAGCAGTACTTC. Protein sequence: CSVGTGRISYEQYF.